This TCR beta chain was captured by sequencing in a study of cytomegalovirus exposure and HLA in healthy donors. Study summary: An earlier analysis found 100 million or so unique TCR beta sequences from about 190 million T cells. Unique TCRs from HLA-typed donors, about 78 million of them, were held in an early data release. Study-level results: TCR sequences were mostly rare, though some public TCRs occurred in many donors. Researchers reportedly found TCR beta sequences accurately predicted most subjects' HLA-A and HLA-B alleles.

The CDR3 has 14 amino acids. The V gene's germline CDR1 is SGHNT and CDR2 YYREEE (reference sequence). V was shortened by 2 bases and J by 4 bases, with 12 bases between the two germline ends. With 60 Vbeta and 13 Jbeta primers, the PCR was carried out. Repertoires were generated with immunoSEQ multiplex PCR, while TCRdb's copy carries only in-frame clones and drops some. The sample has under 150,000 clones, around four fifths seen once. A word on this clone: The antigen is unknown.

The source material was PBMCs. This sequence joins TRBV5-4 and TRBJ1-2; D is unresolved. This TCR was sampled from a man aged 25-45 years in good health and CMV-seronegative. DNA for the CDR3: TGTGCCAGCAGCTTTGGAGGCAGGTCCTATGGCTACACCTTC. Translating it yields CASSFGGRSYGYTF.